Presented here are 6 T cell receptor beta chains from one specimen sequenced in a study of OX40 agonist ivuxolimab in advanced cancers. Generated by immunoSEQ multiplex PCR, the TCRdb table keeps only in-frame clones and is missing some. The sample has around 70,000 clones, around 85% seen once. The starting material was CD4+ or CD8+ T cells sorted from blood, obtained in a trial of the OX40 agonist ivuxolimab. The receptors here all came from an adult with an advanced solid tumor such as melanoma, head and neck, liver or kidney cancer.

The chain carries TRBV27 and TRBJ2-5; 8 nucleotides agree with TRBD1. The junction had 14 bases not matched to a gene; V was cut back by 4 bases and J by 7 bases. This CDR3 is built from 16 residues. The V gene's germline CDR1 is MNHEY and CDR2 SMNVEV (reference sequence). This CDR3 reads CASSSTGQGSYGTQYF. The CDR3 bases are TGTGCCAGCAGTTCGACTGGACAGGGAAGTTATGGGACCCAGTACTTC.

In nucleotides, the CDR3 is TGTGCCAGCAGTGTACAGGCCGGGGCCACAGATACGCAGTATTTT. Amino acid sequence: CASSVQAGATDTQYF. V gene TRBV6-1 combines with J gene TRBJ2-3, with D perhaps being TRBD1 or TRBD2 (5 bases each). CDR3 length: 15 amino acids. Between the trimmed V and J ends, which lost 4 bases and 2 bases, there was a span of 13 bases. Germline V gives CDR1 MNHNS, CDR2 SASEGT.

As regards this clone: An end of the junction does not agree with germline; a read error may underlie this. The J gene is TRBJ2-7, the V gene TRBV5-1; D is perhaps TRBD2 (6 bases). Germline V lookup: CDR1 SGHRS, CDR2 YFSETQ. The CDR3 has 12 residues. CDR3 sequence reads: CASSIEGRDSFF. In nucleotides, the CDR3 is TGCGCCAGCAGTATTGAGGGCCGGGACTCGTTTTTC.

The genes are TRBV6-6 and TRBJ1-5, with 9 bases that match TRBD1. J gave up 7 bases and V 1 base, and 5 bases lay outside the gene matches. Per germline, CDR1 MNHNY and CDR2 SVGAGI (reference sequence). The CDR3 is 15 amino acids. The CDR3 nucleotides read TGTGCCAGCAGTTACTTGGGACAGGGCGGGCAGCCCCAGCATTTT. It codes for CASSYLGQGGQPQHF.

This chain connects TRBV9 to TRBJ2-3; 10 bases match TRBD2. The CDR3 loop spans 14 amino acids. Germline assignment: CDR1 SGDLS and CDR2 YYNGEE. With 7 bases clipped from V and 3 bases from J, the junction kept 5 bases outside the gene matches. The DNA for the CDR3 is TGTGCCAGCGGGCTAGCGGGAGTGACAGATACGCAGTATTTT. Translating it yields CASGLAGVTDTQYF.

In DNA form, the CDR3 reads TGTGCCAGCAGCTTAGAGGGCCAAGCTTTCTTT. It yields the protein CASSLEGQAFF. The chain employs TRBV11-2 and TRBJ1-1; D uncertain. Germline loops: CDR1 SGHAT, CDR2 FQNNGV. V dropped 0 bases and J dropped 9 bases, with 5 bases sitting between them. The CDR3 runs to 11 residues.